The T cell receptor beta chain under discussion was sequenced for a study of blood T cell repertoires in COVID-19. Overall study: Acute and convalescent COVID-19 specimens originated in the United States, Italy and Spain.

The repertoire was sequenced with immunoSEQ multiplex PCR; TCRdb's copy has only in-frame clones and lacks some. The repertoire holds 55,000 to 80,000 clones, with 65% to 90% as singletons. Specimen: peripheral blood. This receptor was obtained from an elderly man with active COVID-19.

CDR3 nucleotides: TGTGCCTGGAGCGGTCGCCTCTCCTACAATGAGCAGTTCTTC. It is translated as CAWSGRLSYNEQFF. The J gene is TRBJ2-1, the V gene TRBV30, with D uncertain. This CDR3 has 14 amino acids. V was trimmed by 3 bases and J by 0 bases, leaving 9 bases between them. CDR1 is GTSNPN, CDR2 SVGIG, per germline (reference sequence).